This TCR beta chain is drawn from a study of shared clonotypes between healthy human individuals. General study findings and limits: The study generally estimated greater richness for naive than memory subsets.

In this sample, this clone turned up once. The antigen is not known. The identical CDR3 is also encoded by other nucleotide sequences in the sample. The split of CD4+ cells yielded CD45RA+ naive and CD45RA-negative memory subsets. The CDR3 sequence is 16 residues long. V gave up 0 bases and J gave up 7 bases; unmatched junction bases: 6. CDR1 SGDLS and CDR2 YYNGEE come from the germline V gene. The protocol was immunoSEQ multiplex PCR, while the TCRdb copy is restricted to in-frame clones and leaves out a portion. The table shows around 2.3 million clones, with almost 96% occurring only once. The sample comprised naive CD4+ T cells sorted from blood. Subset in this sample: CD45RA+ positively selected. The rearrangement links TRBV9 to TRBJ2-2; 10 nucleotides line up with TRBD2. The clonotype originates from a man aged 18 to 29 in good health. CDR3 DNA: TGTGCCAGCAGCGTAGGGCTAGCGGGGGTAAACGGGGAGCTGTTTTTT. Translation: CASSVGLAGVNGELFF.